This T cell receptor beta chain was profiled in a study of blood T cell repertoires in COVID-19. On the study more broadly: COVID-19 samples collected from the United States, Italy and Spain covered acute and convalescent phases. T cells, B-cell-depleted T cells, or PBMCs provided the cDNA or gDNA that served as material.

How the authors handled the data: By means of reference gene primer amplification, nucleated cell counts were estimated. Only in-frame clones appear in the TCRdb table, and some are missing; sequencing was by immunoSEQ multiplex PCR. Clone size and the V and J calls come from that table; the DNA yielded D and trimming. The repertoire includes 95,000 to 110,000 clones, 85% to 90% of them detected once, and 5.1% sits in the top ten. The material sequenced was peripheral blood. This receptor was identified in a human donor in a cohort sampled during active COVID-19.

This chain's CDR3 is CASSVRQVQDTQYF. In DNA, the CDR3 is TGTGCCAGCAGCGTTCGACAGGTTCAAGATACGCAGTATTTT. The chain carries TRBV9 and TRBJ2-3, with a possible D match to TRBD1 (6 bases). The CDR3 totals 14 residues. Trimming removed 2 bases at V and 5 bases at J, with 12 bases between. Germline values: CDR1 SGDLS, CDR2 YYNGEE.